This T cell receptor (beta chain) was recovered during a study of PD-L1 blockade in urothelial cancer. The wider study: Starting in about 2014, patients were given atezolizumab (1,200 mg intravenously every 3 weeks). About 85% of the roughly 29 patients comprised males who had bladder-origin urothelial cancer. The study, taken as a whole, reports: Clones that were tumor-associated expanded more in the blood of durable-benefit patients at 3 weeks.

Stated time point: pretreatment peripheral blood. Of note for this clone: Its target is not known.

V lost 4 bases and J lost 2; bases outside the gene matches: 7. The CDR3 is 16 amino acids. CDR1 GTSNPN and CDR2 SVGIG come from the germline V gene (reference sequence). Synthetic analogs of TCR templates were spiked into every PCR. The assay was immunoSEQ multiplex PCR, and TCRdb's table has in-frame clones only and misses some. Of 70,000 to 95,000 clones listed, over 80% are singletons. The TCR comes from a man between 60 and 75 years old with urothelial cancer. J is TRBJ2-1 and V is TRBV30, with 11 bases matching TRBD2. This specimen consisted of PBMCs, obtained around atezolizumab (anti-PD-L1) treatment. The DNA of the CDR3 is TGTGCCTGGACCCCCCTAGCGGGGGGAACCTACAATGAGCAGTTCTTC. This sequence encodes CAWTPLAGGTYNEQFF.